These T cell receptor beta chains were read from a single sample in a study of blood T cell repertoires in COVID-19. Clones were sequenced by immunoSEQ multiplex PCR, and TCRdb holds only the in-frame ones, with some missing. The data show tens of thousands of clones, about 90% seen once. The specimen was peripheral blood. Receptors were obtained from a human donor in a cohort sampled during active COVID-19. Both conserved end residues are part of each CDR3. D genes are given only for firm matches. Only part of the rows carry a size: once, few, many, or a class if the clone is expanded.

TRBV3-1/TRBV3-2	.	TRBJ2-7	.	TGTGCCAGCAGCCCACCGGGACTCCTTTCCTACGAGCAGTACTTC	CASSPPGLLSYEQYF
TRBV5-1	.	TRBJ2-3	TRBD2	TGCGCCAGCAGCCCAAATCTAGCGGGGACAGATACGCAGTATTTT	CASSPNLAGTDTQYF
TRBV7-2	.	TRBJ2-7	.	TGTGCCAGCAGCTTAGCTTTGGGGCAGGGCTACGAGCAGTACTTC	CASSLALGQGYEQYF
TRBV4-2	.	TRBJ1-3	.	TGTGCCAGCAGCCAAGACTCAGGACTTCCTGGAAACACCATATATTTT	CASSQDSGLPGNTIYF
TRBV4-1	once	TRBJ1-5	.	TGCGCCAGCGGGGAGGGCAGGGAGAGCAATCAGCCCCAGCATTTT	CASGEGRESNQPQHF
TRBV25-1	.	TRBJ2-7	.	TGTGCCAGCAGTGAAAGGGGTTACGAGCAGTACTTC	CASSERGYEQYF
TRBV2	.	TRBJ2-2	TRBD1	TGTGCCAGCAGTGAAACAGGGGGTGCGAACACCGGGGAGCTGTTTTTT	CASSETGGANTGELFF
TRBV7-9	.	TRBJ2-3	TRBD2	TGTGCCAGCAGCTCTCTAGCGGGCCCCACAGATACGCAGTATTTT	CASSSLAGPTDTQYF
TRBV6-2/TRBV6-3	.	TRBJ2-3	TRBD2	TGTGCCAGCAGCAAAATTCTAGCGGGGGGTTCCCAGGATACGCAGTATTTT	CASSKILAGGSQDTQYF
TRBV5-6	few	TRBJ1-1	.	TGTGCCAGCAGCTTGCCCCCCAATGAAGCTTTCTTT	CASSLPPNEAFF